One T cell receptor beta chain is described in this entry. Its cognate antigen is unknown. This sample was included in a study of response to subunit inactivated influenza vaccine. Notes on the study in general: The authors proposed limited new T cell recruitment per seasonal influenza vaccination.

One entry per CDR3 protein results from TCRdb running MiXCR on the RT-PCR reads. The sample has more than 700,000 distinct CDR3 sequences, over 20% seen once; the top ten hold roughly a tenth. The CDR3 runs 14 residues. Germline loops: CDR1 DFQATT, CDR2 SNEGSKA (reference sequence). Trimming left V 1 base short and J 3 bases short, with 13 bases between. The rearrangement links TRBV20-1 to TRBJ2-7, with D tentatively TRBD2 (7 bases). This sequence was found in a man aged 45 to 65 who received an inactivated influenza vaccine. Source: PBMCs from blood, taken roughly 5 days after vaccination. The CDR3 DNA follows: TGCAGTGCTAGAGTATCGGGGGGCTTCTACGAGCAGTACTTC. Its translation: CSARVSGGFYEQYF.